This T cell receptor (beta chain) was captured in a study of T cells after yellow fever vaccination. Notes on the study in general: There was a possibility that FACS-sorted repertoires contained abundant clonotypes contaminating from the bulk population.

Comments on this clonotype: Its antigen is not identified.

The 5'RACE template-switching step produced TCR cDNA and added a universal primer site and UMIs. TCRdb reprocessed the 5' RACE reads via MiXCR and lists one record per CDR3 protein. This sample has fewer than 500,000 distinct CDR3 sequences, with about 19% found just once. The CDR3 length is 16 residues. Between the trimmed V and J ends, which lost 5 bases and 7 bases, there was a span of 22 bases. Germline-derived CDR1 and CDR2 are SGHRS and YFSETQ. Sequencing was performed on PBMCs, taken before the yellow fever booster vaccination. This sequence was found in a man between 18 and 29 years old who received the YFV17D yellow fever vaccine. The chain has TRBV5-1 and TRBJ2-1, with TRBD1 as a possible D gene (7 bases). DNA for the CDR3: TGCGCCAGCAGTTCCTCAGGGGGGCCAGAGGTGAATGAGCAGTTCTTC. Encoded protein: CASSSSGGPEVNEQFF.